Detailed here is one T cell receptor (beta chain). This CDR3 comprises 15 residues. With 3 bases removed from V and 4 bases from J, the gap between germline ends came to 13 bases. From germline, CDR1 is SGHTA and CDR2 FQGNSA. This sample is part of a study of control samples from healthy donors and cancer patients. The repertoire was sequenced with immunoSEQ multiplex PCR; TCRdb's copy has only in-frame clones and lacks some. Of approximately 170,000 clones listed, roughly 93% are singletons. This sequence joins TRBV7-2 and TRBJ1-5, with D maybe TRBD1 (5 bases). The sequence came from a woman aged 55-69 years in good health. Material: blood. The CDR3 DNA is TGTGCCAGCAGCTTGACCAGGGATCCGAATCAGCCCCAGCATTTT. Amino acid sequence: CASSLTRDPNQPQHF.